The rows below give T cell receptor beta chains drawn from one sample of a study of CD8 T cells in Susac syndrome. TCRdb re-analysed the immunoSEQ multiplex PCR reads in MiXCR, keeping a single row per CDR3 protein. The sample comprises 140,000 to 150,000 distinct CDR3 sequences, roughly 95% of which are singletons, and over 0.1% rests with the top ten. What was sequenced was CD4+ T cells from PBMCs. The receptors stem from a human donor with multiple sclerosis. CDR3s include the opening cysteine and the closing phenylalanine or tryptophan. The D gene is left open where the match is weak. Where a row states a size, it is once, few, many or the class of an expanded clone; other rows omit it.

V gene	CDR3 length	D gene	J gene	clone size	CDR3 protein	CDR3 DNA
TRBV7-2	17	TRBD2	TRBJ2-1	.	CASSQFVASGGGNEQFF	TGTGCCAGCAGCCAATTCGTGGCTAGCGGGGGGGGGAATGAGCAGTTCTTC
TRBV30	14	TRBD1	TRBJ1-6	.	CAWTPGTVNSPLHF	TGTGCCTGGACGCCGGGGACAGTCAATTCACCCCTCCACTTT
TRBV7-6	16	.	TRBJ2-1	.	CASTKGGASSYNEQFF	TGTGCCAGCACCAAAGGGGGAGCGAGCTCCTACAATGAGCAGTTCTTC
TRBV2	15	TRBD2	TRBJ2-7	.	CASSPSGGPTYEQYF	TGTGCCAGCAGTCCTAGCGGGGGCCCTACCTACGAGCAGTACTTC
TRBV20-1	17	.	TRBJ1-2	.	CSVQRLNSGALLHGYTF	TGCAGTGTCCAACGCCTAAATAGTGGGGCACTCTTACATGGCTACACCTTC
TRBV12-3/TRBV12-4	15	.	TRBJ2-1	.	CASSLDGGLINEQFF	TGTGCCAGCAGTTTGGACGGGGGCCTCATCAATGAGCAGTTCTTC
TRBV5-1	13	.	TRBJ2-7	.	CASSLQGTHEQYF	TGCGCCAGCAGCTTACAGGGTACTCACGAGCAGTACTTC
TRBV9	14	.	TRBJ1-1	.	CASSVNVQGTEAFF	TGTGCCAGCAGCGTAAACGTCCAGGGCACTGAAGCTTTCTTT
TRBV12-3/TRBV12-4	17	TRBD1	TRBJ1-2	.	CASSIRPGTAGNYGYTF	TGTGCCAGCAGTATCCGCCCCGGGACAGCAGGAAACTATGGCTACACCTTC
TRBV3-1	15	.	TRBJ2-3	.	CASSLRVGNTDTQYF	TGTGCCAGCAGCCTTAGGGTAGGGAACACAGATACGCAGTATTTT
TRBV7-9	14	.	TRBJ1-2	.	CASSLGVINYGYTF	TGTGCCAGCAGCTTAGGGGTAATTAACTATGGCTACACCTTC
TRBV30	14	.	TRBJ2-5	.	CAWSVANRVETQYF	TGTGCCTGGAGTGTAGCCAACAGGGTCGAGACCCAGTACTTC
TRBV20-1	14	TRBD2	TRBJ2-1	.	CSASIAGVRNEQFF	TGCAGTGCTAGTATCGCGGGGGTAAGGAATGAGCAGTTCTTC
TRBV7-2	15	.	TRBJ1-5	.	CASSQVALNSQPQHF	TGTGCCAGCAGCCAGGTTGCCTTAAACTCACAGCCCCAGCATTTT
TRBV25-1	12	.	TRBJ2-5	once	CASQLRQETQYF	TGTGCCAGCCAATTAAGACAAGAGACCCAGTACTTC
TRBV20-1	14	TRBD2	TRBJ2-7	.	CSARLAGGRYEQYF	TGCAGTGCTAGGCTAGCGGGGGGTAGGTACGAGCAGTACTTC
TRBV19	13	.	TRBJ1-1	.	CASSVRVDTEAFF	TGTGCCAGTAGTGTCAGGGTAGACACTGAAGCTTTCTTT
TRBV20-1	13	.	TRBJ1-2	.	CSALPDTSYGYTF	TGCAGTGCCCTGCCGGACACTTCCTATGGCTACACCTTC
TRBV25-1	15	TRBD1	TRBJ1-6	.	CASSVQGARDSPLHF	TGTGCCAGCAGTGTACAGGGGGCTAGGGATTCACCCCTCCACTTT
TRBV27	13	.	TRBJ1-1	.	CAVSKSVNTEAFF	TGTGCCGTATCGAAAAGCGTGAACACTGAAGCTTTCTTT
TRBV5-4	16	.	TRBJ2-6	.	CASSSGHHSGANVLTF	TGTGCCAGCAGTTCGGGACACCACTCTGGGGCCAACGTCCTGACTTTC
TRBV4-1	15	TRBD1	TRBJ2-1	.	CASSLRTGWRNEQFF	TGCGCCAGCAGCCTCCGGACAGGGTGGCGAAATGAGCAGTTCTTC
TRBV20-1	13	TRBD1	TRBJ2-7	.	CTFQRTGGYEQYF	TGCACCTTCCAGAGGACAGGGGGCTACGAGCAGTACTTC